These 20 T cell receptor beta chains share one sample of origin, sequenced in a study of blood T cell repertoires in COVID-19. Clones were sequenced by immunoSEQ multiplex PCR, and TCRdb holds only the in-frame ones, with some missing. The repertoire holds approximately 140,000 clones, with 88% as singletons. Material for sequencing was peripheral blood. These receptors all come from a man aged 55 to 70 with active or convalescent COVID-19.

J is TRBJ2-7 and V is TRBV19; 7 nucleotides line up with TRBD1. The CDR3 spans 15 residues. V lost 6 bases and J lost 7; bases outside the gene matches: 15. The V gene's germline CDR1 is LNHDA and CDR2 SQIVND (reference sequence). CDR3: CASSPDRPPRGEQYF. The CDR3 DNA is TGTGCCAGTAGCCCGGACAGGCCGCCCCGTGGGGAGCAGTACTTC.

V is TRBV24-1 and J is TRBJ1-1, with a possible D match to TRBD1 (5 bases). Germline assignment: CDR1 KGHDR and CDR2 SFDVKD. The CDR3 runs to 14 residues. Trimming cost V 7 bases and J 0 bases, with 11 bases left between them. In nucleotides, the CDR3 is TGTGCCACCAGACAGACAGACATGAACACTGAAGCTTTCTTT. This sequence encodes CATRQTDMNTEAFF.

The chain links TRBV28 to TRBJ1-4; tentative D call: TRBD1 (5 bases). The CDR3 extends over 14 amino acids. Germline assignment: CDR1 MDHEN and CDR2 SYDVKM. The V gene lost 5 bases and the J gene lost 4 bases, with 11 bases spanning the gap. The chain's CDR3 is CASSPGLVNEKLFF. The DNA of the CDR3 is TGTGCCAGCAGTCCGGGACTGGTTAATGAAAAACTGTTTTTT.

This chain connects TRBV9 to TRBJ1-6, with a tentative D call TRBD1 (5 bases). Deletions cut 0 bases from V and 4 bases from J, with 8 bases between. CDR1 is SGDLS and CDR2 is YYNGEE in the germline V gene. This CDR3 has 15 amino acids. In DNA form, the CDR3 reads TGTGCCAGCAGCGTAGAGGGGAATTATAATTCACCCCTCCACTTT. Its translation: CASSVEGNYNSPLHF.

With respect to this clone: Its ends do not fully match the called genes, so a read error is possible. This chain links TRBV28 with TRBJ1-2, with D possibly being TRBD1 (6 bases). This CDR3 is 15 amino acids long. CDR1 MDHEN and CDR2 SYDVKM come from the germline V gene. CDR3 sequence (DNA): TGCGCCGCCCGGGCAGGGGACCGTCTAGACTATGGCTACACCTTC. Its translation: CAARAGDRLDYGYTF.

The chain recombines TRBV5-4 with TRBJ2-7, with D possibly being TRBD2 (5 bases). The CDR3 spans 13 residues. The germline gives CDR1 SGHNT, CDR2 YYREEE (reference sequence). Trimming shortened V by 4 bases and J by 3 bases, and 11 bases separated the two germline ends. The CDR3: CASSLRGVYEQYF. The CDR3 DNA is TGTGCCAGCAGCCTCCGGGGTGTCTACGAGCAGTACTTC.

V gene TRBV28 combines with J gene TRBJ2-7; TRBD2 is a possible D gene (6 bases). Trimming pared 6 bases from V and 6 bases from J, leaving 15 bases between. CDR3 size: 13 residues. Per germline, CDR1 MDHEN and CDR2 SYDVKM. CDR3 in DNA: TGTGCCAGCAGGGAGGGCCGATCAAGCGAGCAGTACTTC. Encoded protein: CASREGRSSEQYF.

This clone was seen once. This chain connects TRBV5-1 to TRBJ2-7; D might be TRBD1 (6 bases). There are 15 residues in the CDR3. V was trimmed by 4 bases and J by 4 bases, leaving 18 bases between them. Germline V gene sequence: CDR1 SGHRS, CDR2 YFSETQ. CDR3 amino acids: CASSLVTGPSYEQYF. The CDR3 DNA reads TGCGCCAGCAGCCTCGTGACAGGTCCTTCGTACGAGCAGTACTTC.

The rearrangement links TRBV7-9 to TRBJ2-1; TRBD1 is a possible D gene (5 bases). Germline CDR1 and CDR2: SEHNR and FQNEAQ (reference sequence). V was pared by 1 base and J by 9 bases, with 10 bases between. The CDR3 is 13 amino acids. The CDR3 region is CASSLGGPFEQFF. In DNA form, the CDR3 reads TGTGCCAGCAGCTTAGGGGGCCCATTTGAGCAGTTCTTC. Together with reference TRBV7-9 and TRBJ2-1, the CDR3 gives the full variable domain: DTGVSQNPRHKITKRGQNVTFRCDPISEHNRLYWYRQTLGQGPEFLTYFQNEAQLEKSRLLSDRFSAERPKGSFSTLEIQRTEQGDSAMYLCASSLGGPFEQFFGPGTRLTVL.

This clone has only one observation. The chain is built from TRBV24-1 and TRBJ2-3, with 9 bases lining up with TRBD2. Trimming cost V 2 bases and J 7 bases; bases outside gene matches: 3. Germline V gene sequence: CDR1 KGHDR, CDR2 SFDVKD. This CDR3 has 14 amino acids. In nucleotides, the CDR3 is TGTGCCACCAGTGATTCGTCTAGCGGGAATACGCAGTATTTT. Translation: CATSDSSSGNTQYF.

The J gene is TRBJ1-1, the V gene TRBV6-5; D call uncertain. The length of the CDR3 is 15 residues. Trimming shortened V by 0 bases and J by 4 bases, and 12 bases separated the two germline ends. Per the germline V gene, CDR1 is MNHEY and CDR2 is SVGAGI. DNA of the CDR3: TGTGCCAGCAGTTACTCGACCCAAGCGAGCACTGAAGCTTTCTTT. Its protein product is CASSYSTQASTEAFF.

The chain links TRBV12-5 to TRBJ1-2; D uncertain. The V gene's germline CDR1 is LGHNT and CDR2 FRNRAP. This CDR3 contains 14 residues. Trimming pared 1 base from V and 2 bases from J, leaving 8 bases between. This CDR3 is CASGLGPVNYGYTF. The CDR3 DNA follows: TGTGCTAGTGGTTTGGGGCCAGTGAACTATGGCTACACCTTC.

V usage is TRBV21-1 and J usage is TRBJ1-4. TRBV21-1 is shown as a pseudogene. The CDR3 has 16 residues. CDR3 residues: CASSKDSTVRSEKLFF. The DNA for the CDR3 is TGTGCCAGCAGCAAAGATTCAACTGTCCGAAGTGAAAAACTGTTTTTT.

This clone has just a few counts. This CDR3 is CASSLDQGFREKLFF. The CDR3 DNA reads as TGTGCCAGCAGTTTAGACCAGGGTTTTCGAGAAAAACTGTTTTTT. The genes are TRBV28 and TRBJ1-4; the D gene is possibly TRBD1 (5 bases). The CDR3 runs 15 residues. Per the germline V gene, CDR1 is MDHEN and CDR2 is SYDVKM. V was pared by 2 bases and J by 8 bases, with 15 bases between.

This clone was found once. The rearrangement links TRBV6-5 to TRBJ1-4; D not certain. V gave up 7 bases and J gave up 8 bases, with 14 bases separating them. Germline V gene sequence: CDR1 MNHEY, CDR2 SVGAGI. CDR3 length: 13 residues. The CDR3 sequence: CASKIDGGEKLFF. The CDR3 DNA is TGTGCCAGCAAAATAGATGGAGGGGAAAAACTGTTTTTT.

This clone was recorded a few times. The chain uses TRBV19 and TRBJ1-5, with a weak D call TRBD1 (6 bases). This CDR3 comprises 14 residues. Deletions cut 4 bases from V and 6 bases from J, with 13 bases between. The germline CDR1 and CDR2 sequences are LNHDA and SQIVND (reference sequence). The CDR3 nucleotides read TGTGCCAGTAGTACAGGGGTTGGTGGTCAGCCCCAGCATTTT. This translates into CASSTGVGGQPQHF.

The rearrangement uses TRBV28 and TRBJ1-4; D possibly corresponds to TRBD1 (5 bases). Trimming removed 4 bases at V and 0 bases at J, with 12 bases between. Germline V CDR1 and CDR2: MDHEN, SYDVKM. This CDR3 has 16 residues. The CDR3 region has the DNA TGTGCCAGCAGTTCCCCCGACAGTTCAACTAATGAAAAACTGTTTTTT. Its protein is CASSSPDSSTNEKLFF.

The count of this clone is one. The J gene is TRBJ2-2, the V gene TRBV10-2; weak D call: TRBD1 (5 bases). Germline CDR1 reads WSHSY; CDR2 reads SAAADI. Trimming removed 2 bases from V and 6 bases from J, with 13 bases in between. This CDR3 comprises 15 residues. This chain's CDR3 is CASSETPRQSGELFF. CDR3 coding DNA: TGCGCCAGCAGTGAGACCCCACGACAGTCCGGGGAGCTGTTTTTT.

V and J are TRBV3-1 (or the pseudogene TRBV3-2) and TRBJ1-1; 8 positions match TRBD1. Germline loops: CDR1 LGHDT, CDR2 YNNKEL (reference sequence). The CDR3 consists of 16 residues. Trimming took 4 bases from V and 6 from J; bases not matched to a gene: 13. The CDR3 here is CASSRTGRGTGAEAFF. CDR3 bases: TGTGCCAGCAGCCGGACAGGGAGGGGAACGGGAGCTGAAGCTTTCTTT.

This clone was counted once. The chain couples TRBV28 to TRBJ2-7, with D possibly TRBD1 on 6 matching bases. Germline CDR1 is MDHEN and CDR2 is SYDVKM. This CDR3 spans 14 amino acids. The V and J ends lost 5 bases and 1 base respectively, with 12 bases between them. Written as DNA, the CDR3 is TGTGCCAGCAGTGTACAGGGTGGGTCCTACGAGCAGTACTTC. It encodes CASSVQGGSYEQYF.